Listed here are 21 T cell receptor beta chains from one sample, sequenced in a study of T cell repertoires in cytomegalovirus infection. Via MiXCR, TCRdb re-called the reads, giving one row per CDR3 protein. The sample contains around 290,000 distinct CDR3 sequences, roughly 24% of which appear only once. Sequenced: PBMCs. The source is a human donor in good health (CMV status not recorded). Some clones in this sample may be carry-over from other donors' samples.

The chain is built from TRBV29-1 and TRBJ2-1; tentatively, D is TRBD1 (8 bases). Germline V gene sequence: CDR1 SQVTM, CDR2 ANQGSEA. Trimming pared 6 bases from V and 4 bases from J, leaving 16 bases between. CDR3 length: 14 residues. CDR3 region: CSVERDRSYNEQFF. The CDR3 nucleotides are TGCAGCGTGGAGCGGGACAGGAGTTACAATGAGCAGTTCTTC.

This clonotype was recorded at least ten times. The rearrangement links TRBV28 to TRBJ1-5; D not certain. V lost 6 bases and J 4 bases, leaving 10 bases between the germline ends. The CDR3 covers 13 residues. Germline V CDR1 and CDR2: MDHEN, SYDVKM. CDR3 nucleotide sequence: TGTGCCAGCAGAGCCAGGACGAATCAGCCCCAGCATTTT. Encoded protein: CASRARTNQPQHF.

The genes are TRBV7-9 and TRBJ2-5; TRBD2 agrees at 7 bases. J gave up 2 bases and V 3 bases, and 12 bases lay outside the gene matches. The CDR3 length is 17 residues. Germline V CDR1 and CDR2: SEHNR, FQNEAQ (reference sequence). The CDR3 loop is CASSFLALAVTQETQYF. DNA for the CDR3: TGTGCCAGCAGCTTTTTGGCCCTAGCGGTGACACAAGAGACCCAGTACTTC.

This sequence joins TRBV15 and TRBJ2-7; D is unclear. The CDR3 consists of 15 residues. The germline V gene encodes CDR1 LNHNV and CDR2 YYDKDF (reference sequence). V lost 1 base and J 0 bases, leaving 10 bases between the germline ends. CDR3 amino acids: CATSRGGVLSYEQYF. The CDR3 DNA sequence: TGTGCCACCAGCAGAGGAGGTGTCCTCTCCTACGAGCAGTACTTC.

This clonotype has only a few counts. The chain is built from TRBV20-1 and TRBJ2-1; the D gene is possibly TRBD2 (6 bases). V shed 4 bases and J shed 13 bases, with 17 bases lying between them. Germline lookup yields CDR1 DFQATT and CDR2 SNEGSKA (reference sequence). The CDR3 totals 12 residues. DNA of the CDR3: TGCAGTGCTATGTGGGGCGGGGCGTACCAGTTCTTC. Its translation: CSAMWGGAYQFF.

The chain couples TRBV10-3 to TRBJ2-1; D not certain. The CDR3 spans 11 residues. Trimming took 7 bases from V and 6 from J, leaving 7 bases between them. Germline-derived CDR1 and CDR2 are ENHRY and SYGVKD. The CDR3 region has the DNA TGTGCCATCATGGCCAGCAATGAGCAGTTCTTC. Its translation is CAIMASNEQFF.

This clonotype was seen only a few times. The V and J genes are TRBV7-9 and TRBJ2-7, with a weak D call TRBD2 (6 bases). This CDR3 has 12 residues. V was clipped by 1 base and J by 12 bases, with 13 bases between them. Germline V CDR1 and CDR2: SEHNR, FQNEAQ (reference sequence). CDR3 sequence: CASSLDLAGLYF. CDR3 DNA sequence: TGTGCCAGCAGCTTAGATCTGGCGGGGCTGTACTTC.

This clonotype came up a few times. The chain joins TRBV2 to TRBJ2-7; 10 bases agree with TRBD1. In germline, CDR1 is SNHLY, CDR2 FYNNEI. V shed 8 bases, J shed 6 bases, and the junction held 10 bases outside the gene matches. The CDR3 has 14 amino acids. The CDR3 region is CASVGDRGFGEQYF. CDR3 coding DNA: TGTGCCAGCGTAGGGGACAGGGGTTTCGGCGAGCAGTACTTC. The complete variable domain, with remaining parts taken from reference TRBV2 and TRBJ2-7, reads EPEVTQTPSHQVTQMGQEVILRCVPISNHLYFYWYRQILGQKVEFLVSFYNNEISEKSEIFDDQFSVERPDGSNFTLKIRSTKLEDSAMYFCASVGDRGFGEQYFGPGTRLTVT.

This chain connects TRBV20-1 to TRBJ1-2, with TRBD1 as a possible D gene (5 bases). Per germline, CDR1 DFQATT and CDR2 SNEGSKA (reference sequence). There are 11 residues in the CDR3. Trimming removed 3 bases at V and 6 bases at J, with 8 bases between. The CDR3 DNA follows: TGCAGTGCTAGCAGGGATAATGGCTACACCTTC. Residues: CSASRDNGYTF.

This clonotype turned up a few times. The chain uses TRBV4-3 and TRBJ2-2; 10 bases line up with TRBD2. Germline CDR1 LGHNA, CDR2 YSLEER. J lost 5 bases, V lost 1 base, and 4 bases had no gene match. The CDR3 runs to 16 residues. For the CDR3, the DNA is TGCGCCAGCAGCCAAGCCGTAGCGGGAGGTACCGGGGAGCTGTTTTTT. This translates into CASSQAVAGGTGELFF.

This clonotype was detected only a few times. The chain recombines TRBV6-2 or TRBV6-3 with TRBJ2-7; 7 bases align to TRBD1. The CDR3 sequence is 15 residues long. Trimming at V came to 6 bases and at J to 5 bases, leaving 13 bases not matched to a gene. In germline, CDR1 is MNHEY, CDR2 SVGEGT. The CDR3 loop reads CASRPGTVPFDEQYF. CDR3 DNA: TGTGCCAGCAGACCCGGGACAGTCCCCTTTGACGAGCAGTACTTC.

This clonotype has just a few counts. The chain uses TRBV2 and TRBJ2-7; 7 bases align to TRBD1. The length of the CDR3 is 15 residues. The V and J ends lost 6 bases and 3 bases, in that order; junction bases with no gene match: 11. Looked up from germline, CDR1 is SNHLY and CDR2 is FYNNEI. CDR3 coding DNA: TGTGCCAGCAGGAATTTACAGGGGAGCCTCTACGAGCAGTACTTC. Its translation is CASRNLQGSLYEQYF.

This clonotype was seen a single time. The chain combines TRBV6-5 with TRBJ1-2; D is uncertain. V lost 7 bases to trimming and J lost 0 bases, with 9 bases between them. This CDR3 has 13 residues. Germline assignment: CDR1 MNHEY and CDR2 SVGAGI. CDR3 in amino acids: CASTQTTNYGYTF. Here the CDR3 DNA reads TGTGCCAGCACCCAAACGACTAACTATGGCTACACCTTC.

The chain combines TRBV2 with TRBJ1-3; 7 bases align to TRBD1. CDR1 and CDR2 from the germline V gene are SNHLY and FYNNEI. J lost 0 bases, V lost 6 bases, and 2 bases had no gene match. The CDR3 length is 14 residues. The CDR3 DNA sequence: TGTGCCAGCAGAGACAGGGCCTCTGGAAACACCATATATTTT. Protein sequence: CASRDRASGNTIYF.

The chain couples TRBV7-2 to TRBJ1-1, with TRBD1 as a possible D gene (6 bases). Trimming removed 5 bases from V and 0 bases from J, with 10 bases in between. The CDR3 has 14 amino acids. Germline loops: CDR1 SGHTA, CDR2 FQGNSA. CDR3 protein: CASSPDSMNTEAFF. The CDR3, as DNA: TGTGCCAGCAGCCCGGACAGCATGAACACTGAAGCTTTCTTT.

The chain links TRBV10-3 to TRBJ2-7; D possibly corresponds to TRBD1 (6 bases). Trimming left V 4 bases short and J 0 bases short, with 16 bases between. From germline, CDR1 is ENHRY and CDR2 SYGVKD. This CDR3 contains 16 residues. The DNA for the CDR3 is TGTGCCATCAGTGCGGGACCAGGGGAGAGCTCCTACGAGCAGTACTTC. This sequence encodes CAISAGPGESSYEQYF.

This clonotype was counted ten times or more. The chain has TRBV7-2 and TRBJ2-1; D uncertain. From germline, CDR1 is SGHTA and CDR2 FQGNSA. The CDR3 consists of 12 residues. The V end was cut by 4 bases, the J end by 5 bases, with 6 bases between. Here the CDR3 reads CASSSSHNEQFF. Here the CDR3 DNA reads TGTGCCAGCAGCTCCAGCCACAATGAGCAGTTCTTC.

This clonotype was observed a handful of times. Written as DNA, the CDR3 is TGTGCCAGCATCCTCAGGGGACCCTCCTACAATGAGCAGTTCTTC. It specifies CASILRGPSYNEQFF. The chain combines TRBV27 with TRBJ2-1; D perhaps matches TRBD1 (6 bases). Germline V gene lookup returns CDR1 MNHEY and CDR2 SMNVEV (reference sequence). The germline V and J ends were trimmed by 7 bases and 0 bases, with 13 bases remaining between them. This CDR3 region has 15 residues.

This clonotype has more than one count but fewer than ten. The V and J genes are TRBV6-2 or TRBV6-3 and TRBJ2-7, with 7 bases aligning to TRBD1. The V gene's germline CDR1 is MNHEY and CDR2 SVGEGT. V was clipped by 7 bases and J by 0 bases; unmatched bases: 6. This CDR3 comprises 14 residues. The CDR3 reads CASTERDSSYEQYF. The CDR3 nucleotides are TGTGCCAGCACTGAGAGGGACAGCTCCTACGAGCAGTACTTC.

This clonotype showed up just a few times. The chain has TRBV27 and TRBJ2-6; D is ambiguous. The length of the CDR3 is 13 residues. Between the trimmed V and J ends, which lost 11 bases and 4 bases, there was a span of 12 bases. Germline-derived CDR1 and CDR2 are MNHEY and SMNVEV (reference sequence). CDR3 sequence reads: CAGRRSGANVLTF. CDR3 in DNA: TGTGCCGGACGGCGCTCCGGGGCCAACGTCCTGACTTTC.

Note on this clonotype: The conserved final phenylalanine or tryptophan is absent from the CDR3, which likely points to a read error. CDR3 residues: CATGQSSYEQYL. CDR3 DNA sequence: TGTGCCACCGGACAGTCCTCCTACGAGCAGTACCTC. The rearrangement joins TRBV6-2 or TRBV6-3 to TRBJ2-7, with a weak D call TRBD1 (6 bases). CDR3 length equals 12 residues. The V end lost 10 bases, the J end lost 0 bases, and 10 bases lay between the germline ends. CDR1 and CDR2 from the germline V gene are MNHEY and SVGEGT.